Shown below are 9 T cell receptor beta chains from a single sample sequenced in a study of metastatic and nonmetastatic thyroid tumors. Among the patients, none had received any treatment before thyroid surgery. MiXCR re-clonotyped the PCR reads for TCRdb. The sample holds roughly 35,000 clones, about 40% seen once. The sequenced material came from tumor tissue. These TCRs come from a female donor with papillary thyroid cancer or a benign thyroid nodule (not recorded which). Some clones in this sample may be carry-over from other donors' samples.

In this sample, this clone turned up a few times. The J gene is TRBJ1-2, the V gene TRBV28; 10 positions agree with TRBD1. J was trimmed by 7 bases and V by 4 bases; bases with no gene match: 6. Germline V lookup: CDR1 MDHEN, CDR2 SYDVKM. The CDR3 runs to 14 residues. CDR3 sequence (DNA): TGTGCCAGCAGTTCCCCGACAGGGGGCTTTGGCTACACCTTC. Translated: CASSSPTGGFGYTF.

This clone has a handful of counts. V and J are TRBV6-2 or TRBV6-3 and TRBJ2-7, with TRBD2 matching over 12 bases. The CDR3 has 15 residues. V lost 0 bases, J lost 3 bases, and 0 bases stayed unmatched. Germline CDR1 MNHEY, CDR2 SVGEGT. CDR3 residues: CASSYSTSGSYEQYF. Here the CDR3 DNA reads TGTGCCAGCAGTTACTCGACTAGCGGGAGCTACGAGCAGTACTTC.

This clone was seen a handful of times. The V gene is TRBV6-2 or TRBV6-3, the J gene TRBJ2-1; D is possibly TRBD2 (6 bases). Between the trimmed V and J ends, which lost 2 bases and 0 bases, there was a span of 14 bases. This CDR3 comprises 17 residues. CDR1 and CDR2 (germline): MNHEY, SVGEGT. The CDR3 DNA reads TGTGCCAGCAGTTACCCGAGTTCCGGGAGCTCCTACAATGAGCAGTTCTTC. Translation gives CASSYPSSGSSYNEQFF.

The V gene is TRBV30, the J gene TRBJ2-1; D call uncertain. The CDR3 spans 11 residues. Germline V gene lookup returns CDR1 GTSNPN and CDR2 SVGIG (reference sequence). CDR3 region: CGVRTYNEQFF. CDR3 coding DNA: TGTGGGGTTCGAACCTACAATGAGCAGTTCTTC.

The chain employs TRBV11-2 and TRBJ1-1, with TRBD1 matching over 7 bases. V was clipped by 3 bases and J by 6 bases; unmatched bases: 7. CDR1 and CDR2 (germline): SGHAT, FQNNGV. The CDR3 spans 14 residues. The CDR3 is CASSFMARGAEAFF. For the CDR3, the DNA is TGTGCCAGCAGCTTTATGGCCAGGGGGGCTGAAGCTTTCTTT. The whole variable domain, remainder taken from reference TRBV11-2 and TRBJ1-1, is EAGVAQSPRYKIIEKRQSVAFWCNPISGHATLYWYQQILGQGPKLLIQFQNNGVVDDSQLPKDRFSAERLKGVDSTLKIQPAKLEDSAVYLCASSFMARGAEAFFGQGTRLTVV.

This clone was seen more than once but under ten times. V and J are TRBV6-1 and TRBJ2-3; 10 bases agree with TRBD1. The ends lost 1 base at V and 4 bases at J; junction bases unmatched: 2. Germline values: CDR1 MNHNS, CDR2 SASEGT. CDR3 length equals 15 residues. The CDR3 DNA follows: TGTGCCAGCAGTGAAGGGACAGGGGGGGCAGATACGCAGTATTTT. Translating gives CASSEGTGGADTQYF.

The chain joins TRBV20-1 to TRBJ1-2, with 8 bases identical to TRBD1. The V gene's germline CDR1 is DFQATT and CDR2 SNEGSKA (reference sequence). With V trimmed by 4 bases and J by 8 bases, 15 bases remained unmatched. This CDR3 is 15 amino acids long. The CDR3 reads CSATLNNPGGWGYTF. CDR3 coding DNA: TGCAGTGCTACCCTTAACAACCCAGGGGGCTGGGGCTACACCTTC.

The chain is built from TRBV5-4 and TRBJ1-4, with unresolved D. The V gene lost 4 bases and the J gene lost 3 bases, with 10 bases spanning the gap. The CDR3 contains 14 residues. Germline V lookup: CDR1 SGHNT, CDR2 YYREEE (reference sequence). The CDR3 loop reads CASSRGGSNEKLFF. For the CDR3, the DNA is TGTGCCAGCAGCCGGGGAGGGTCTAATGAAAAACTGTTTTTT.

The gene calls are TRBV27 and TRBJ2-5, with D unclear. CDR3 size: 11 residues. CDR1 and CDR2 from the germline V gene are MNHEY and SMNVEV (reference sequence). V dropped 7 bases and J dropped 2 bases, with 5 bases sitting between them. CDR3 DNA: TGTGCCAGCAAGAAACAAGAGACCCAGTACTTC. Protein sequence: CASKKQETQYF.